This T cell receptor (beta chain) was documented in a study of T cell responses to AZD1222 COVID-19 vaccine. Study-wide results and limits: Variant regions that are unmutated are reportedly the target of nearly half of spike-specific TCRs. Among the donors, most were white British and more were female, and clonal diversity was possibly underestimated. Vaccine-associated CD4 TCRs spanned spike, dominant at 160-218 and 743-854.

In regard to this clone: The antigen is undetermined.

Sequencing used immunoSEQ multiplex PCR; TCRdb keeps in-frame clones, though not all of them. The sample includes 95,000 to 120,000 clones, 86% of them seen just once. Germline V gene lookup returns CDR1 KGHSH and CDR2 LQKENI. This CDR3 has 16 residues. The V end was cut by 3 bases, the J end by 3 bases, with 18 bases between. The receptor was isolated from an adult in good health. This rearrangement joins TRBV18 to TRBJ2-7; maybe TRBD2 (7 bases). Sequencing used peripheral blood, obtained on day 0 of AZD1222 vaccination. This chain's CDR3 is CASSPLSGGSGYEQYF. In DNA, the CDR3 is TGTGCCAGCTCACCGCTATCGGGGGGCAGCGGCTACGAGCAGTACTTC.